Following are 21 T cell receptor beta chains from one sample sequenced in a study of blood T cell repertoires in COVID-19. TCRdb's table, derived via immunoSEQ multiplex PCR, lists solely in-frame clones and lacks some. The repertoire includes nearly 350,000 clones, roughly 84% of them detected once, and under 1.3% sits in the top ten. The sample comprised PBMCs or T cells enriched from blood (not recorded which). The receptors were sampled from a young woman who had recovered from COVID-19.

V and J are TRBV30 and TRBJ1-1; unclear D gene. The V and J ends lost 4 bases and 3 bases respectively, with 12 bases between them. Looked up from germline, CDR1 is GTSNPN and CDR2 is SVGIG (reference sequence). The CDR3 consists of 13 residues. Written as DNA, the CDR3 is TGTGCCTGGACGGGTTTTGCGGACACTGAAGCTTTCTTT. It is translated as CAWTGFADTEAFF.

This clone appeared many times. The chain uses TRBV10-3 and TRBJ1-2; no reliable D call. This CDR3 region has 12 residues. V was clipped by 0 bases and J by 8 bases, with 7 bases between them. From germline, CDR1 is ENHRY and CDR2 SYGVKD. CDR3: CAISESLRGYTF. In DNA, the CDR3 is TGTGCCATCAGTGAGTCCCTCCGGGGCTACACCTTC.

The rearrangement uses TRBV7-2 and TRBJ2-3, with a tentative D call TRBD2 (5 bases). Germline V lookup: CDR1 SGHTA, CDR2 FQGNSA. CDR3 length: 17 residues. Trimming took 4 bases from V and 0 from J, leaving 17 bases between them. CDR3 in amino acids: CASSSRPTRTSTDTQYF. The CDR3 DNA is TGTGCCAGCAGCTCACGCCCAACTAGGACTAGCACAGATACGCAGTATTTT. Complete variable domain (other parts from reference TRBV7-2 and TRBJ2-3): GAGVSQSPSNKVTEKGKDVELRCDPISGHTALYWYRQSLGQGLEFLIYFQGNSAPDKSGLPSDRFSAERTGGSVSTLTIQRTQQEDSAVYLCASSSRPTRTSTDTQYFGPGTRLTVL.

The V gene is TRBV19, the J gene TRBJ1-5; D is possibly TRBD1 (6 bases). Germline V gives CDR1 LNHDA, CDR2 SQIVND (reference sequence). The ends were cut back, 6 bases at V and 0 bases at J, with 12 bases in the middle. This CDR3 has 15 amino acids. For the CDR3, the DNA is TGTGCCAGTAGCCAACAGGGCCATAGCAATCAGCCCCAGCATTTT. Protein sequence: CASSQQGHSNQPQHF. The full variable domain, its missing parts supplied by reference TRBV19 and TRBJ1-5, is DGGITQSPKYLFRKEGQNVTLSCEQNLNHDAMYWYRQDPGQGLRLIYYSQIVNDFQKGDIAEGYSVSREKKESFPLTVTSAQKNPTAFYLCASSQQGHSNQPQHFGDGTRLSIL.

The CDR3 sequence is CASSLLTPPDTQYF. The CDR3 coding sequence is TGCGCCAGCAGCCTCCTAACCCCCCCAGATACGCAGTATTTT. This chain connects TRBV10-2 to TRBJ2-3, with unresolved D. The germline V and J ends were trimmed by 6 bases and 4 bases, with 14 bases remaining between them. This CDR3 has 14 amino acids. Germline V lookup: CDR1 WSHSY, CDR2 SAAADI.

The chain combines TRBV5-1 with TRBJ1-1; D is possibly TRBD1 (6 bases). Germline V gene lookup returns CDR1 SGHRS and CDR2 YFSETQ. V gave up 4 bases and J gave up 3 bases, with 10 bases separating them. The CDR3 is 13 residues long. CDR3 in amino acids: CASSHGGHTEAFF. The CDR3 coding sequence is TGCGCCAGCAGCCACGGGGGGCACACTGAAGCTTTCTTT.

The V call is TRBV21-1, the J call TRBJ1-2; the table calls TRBD1, which could not be checked here. TRBV21-1 is recorded as a pseudogene. The CDR3 consists of 17 residues. The CDR3 DNA reads TGTGCCAGCAGCAAAGATGTAACAGGGGGCAGGCCGCATGGCTACACCTTC. This translates into CASSKDVTGGRPHGYTF.

This clone was seen more than once but under ten times. J is TRBJ1-1 and V is TRBV28, with a tentative D call TRBD1 (5 bases). Trimming cost V 0 bases and J 1 base, with 6 bases left between them. Germline V gives CDR1 MDHEN, CDR2 SYDVKM. The CDR3 consists of 14 residues. The CDR3 protein is CASSLWGGNTEAFF. In nucleotides, the CDR3 is TGTGCCAGCAGTTTATGGGGGGGGAACACTGAAGCTTTCTTT.

The CDR3 loop reads CSSRVGETQYF. The CDR3 DNA reads as TGCAGTTCCAGGGTTGGCGAGACCCAGTACTTC. The V and J genes are TRBV20-1 and TRBJ2-5; D might be TRBD1 (5 bases). The V and J ends lost 8 bases and 5 bases respectively, with 12 bases between them. Germline lookup yields CDR1 DFQATT and CDR2 SNEGSKA (reference sequence). CDR3 size: 11 residues.

The table lists this clone with a count of one. The V and J genes are TRBV18 and TRBJ1-1; the D gene is possibly TRBD1 (6 bases). Germline V gene sequence: CDR1 KGHSH, CDR2 LQKENI. V was pared by 5 bases and J by 3 bases, with 13 bases between. This CDR3 is built from 14 residues. The CDR3, as DNA: TGTGCCAGCTCAGTACAGGGTGGGGACACTGAAGCTTTCTTT. This gives the protein CASSVQGGDTEAFF.

J is TRBJ2-7 and V is TRBV12-3 or TRBV12-4, with D perhaps matching TRBD2 (5 bases). V was clipped by 2 bases and J by 6 bases, with 11 bases between them. This CDR3 contains 13 residues. The CDR3 reads CASSLLKRGEQYF. The DNA for the CDR3 is TGTGCCAGCAGTTTACTCAAACGGGGCGAGCAGTACTTC.

CDR3 DNA sequence: TGTGCCAGCATCAATGGGGCATCAGATACGCAGTATTTT. Amino acids: CASINGASDTQYF. The chain is built from TRBV6-5 and TRBJ2-3, with a weak D call TRBD1 (5 bases). This CDR3 region has 13 residues. The germline gives CDR1 MNHEY, CDR2 SVGAGI. V gave up 7 bases and J gave up 4 bases, with 12 bases separating them.

The chain is built from TRBV30 and TRBJ2-5; no clear D. The CDR3 loop spans 13 amino acids. Trimming pared 7 bases from V and 2 bases from J, leaving 14 bases between. The V gene's germline CDR1 is GTSNPN and CDR2 SVGIG (reference sequence). The CDR3 sequence is CASAGRSQETQYF. The CDR3 DNA reads TGTGCCTCTGCCGGCAGGTCTCAAGAGACCCAGTACTTC.

V and J are TRBV9 and TRBJ1-4; D might be TRBD1 (5 bases). Germline V gene lookup returns CDR1 SGDLS and CDR2 YYNGEE. CDR3 length equals 15 residues. Trimming left V 0 bases short and J 4 bases short, with 10 bases between. The chain's CDR3 is CASSVDGTGNEKLFF. Written as DNA, the CDR3 is TGTGCCAGCAGCGTAGATGGGACTGGTAATGAAAAACTGTTTTTT. The full variable domain, its missing parts supplied by reference TRBV9 and TRBJ1-4, is DSGVTQTPKHLITATGQRVTLRCSPRSGDLSVYWYQQSLDQGLQFLIQYYNGEERAKGNILERFSAQQFPDLHSELNLSSLELGDSALYFCASSVDGTGNEKLFFGSGTQLSVL.

The V and J genes are TRBV4-1 and TRBJ2-7, with TRBD2 matching 10 bases. There are 16 residues in the CDR3. After removal of 4 bases from V and 0 bases from J, the junction contained 6 bases not matched to a gene. Germline CDR1 and CDR2: MGHRA and YSYEKL. In nucleotides, the CDR3 is TGCGCCAGCAGCCCGAGCGGGGGGGCCCGCTCCTACGAGCAGTACTTC. Residues: CASSPSGGARSYEQYF.

V usage is TRBV27 and J usage is TRBJ1-1; unclear D gene. Trimming stripped 2 bases from V and 4 bases from J, with 20 bases between. This CDR3 region has 17 residues. Germline V lookup: CDR1 MNHEY, CDR2 SMNVEV (reference sequence). CDR3 in DNA: TGTGCCAGCAGTTTACGTCCGCCCCGGGTGAGCGGCACTGAAGCTTTCTTT. Residues: CASSLRPPRVSGTEAFF.

On this clone itself: Other DNA sequences from this sample encode an identical CDR3 as well. CDR3 sequence (DNA): TGCGCCAGCAGCCGGGACAGAGAATACGAGCAGTACTTC. Translation: CASSRDREYEQYF. The chain employs TRBV5-1 and TRBJ2-7; TRBD1 matches 7 bases. This CDR3 contains 13 residues. The J segment lost 4 bases and the V segment lost 4 bases, leaving 5 bases of the junction unmatched. Germline V lookup: CDR1 SGHRS, CDR2 YFSETQ.

The chain's CDR3 is CAWRDIGTERGYTF. For the CDR3, the DNA is TGTGCCTGGAGAGATATTGGGACAGAGCGTGGCTACACCTTC. This chain links TRBV30 with TRBJ1-2, with 7 positions matching TRBD1. Germline V gives CDR1 GTSNPN, CDR2 SVGIG (reference sequence). This CDR3 is 14 amino acids long. The V gene end was trimmed by 3 bases and the J gene end by 7 bases; junction bases not matched to a gene: 11. Together with reference TRBV30 and TRBJ1-2, the CDR3 gives the full variable domain: SQTIHQWPATLVQPVGSPLSLECTVEGTSNPNLYWYRQAAGRGLQLLFYSVGIGQISSEVPQNLSASRPQDRQFILSSKKLLLSDSGFYLCAWRDIGTERGYTFGSGTRLTVV.

This chain connects TRBV24-1 to TRBJ2-3; 8 bases agree with TRBD1. V was clipped by 4 bases and J by 3 bases; unmatched bases: 5. The CDR3 covers 15 residues. Germline assignment: CDR1 KGHDR and CDR2 SFDVKD. The CDR3 region is CATSEMGQVTDTQYF. The CDR3 nucleotides are TGTGCCACCAGTGAGATGGGACAGGTTACAGATACGCAGTATTTT.

This chain uses TRBV19 with TRBJ1-5; D is perhaps TRBD1 (6 bases). V dropped 6 bases and J dropped 0 bases, with 9 bases sitting between them. In germline, CDR1 is LNHDA, CDR2 SQIVND (reference sequence). This CDR3 comprises 14 residues. The CDR3 protein is CASRLQGSNQPQHF. CDR3 DNA: TGTGCCAGTAGATTACAGGGTAGCAATCAGCCCCAGCATTTT.

This clone was counted a few times. This chain uses TRBV7-2 with TRBJ1-5, with D perhaps TRBD1 (6 bases). The CDR3 covers 15 residues. Trimming removed 2 bases from V and 2 bases from J, with 10 bases in between. The germline CDR1 and CDR2 sequences are SGHTA and FQGNSA. The CDR3 is CASSLMGAGNQPQHF. CDR3 sequence (DNA): TGTGCCAGCAGCTTAATGGGGGCCGGCAATCAGCCCCAGCATTTT.